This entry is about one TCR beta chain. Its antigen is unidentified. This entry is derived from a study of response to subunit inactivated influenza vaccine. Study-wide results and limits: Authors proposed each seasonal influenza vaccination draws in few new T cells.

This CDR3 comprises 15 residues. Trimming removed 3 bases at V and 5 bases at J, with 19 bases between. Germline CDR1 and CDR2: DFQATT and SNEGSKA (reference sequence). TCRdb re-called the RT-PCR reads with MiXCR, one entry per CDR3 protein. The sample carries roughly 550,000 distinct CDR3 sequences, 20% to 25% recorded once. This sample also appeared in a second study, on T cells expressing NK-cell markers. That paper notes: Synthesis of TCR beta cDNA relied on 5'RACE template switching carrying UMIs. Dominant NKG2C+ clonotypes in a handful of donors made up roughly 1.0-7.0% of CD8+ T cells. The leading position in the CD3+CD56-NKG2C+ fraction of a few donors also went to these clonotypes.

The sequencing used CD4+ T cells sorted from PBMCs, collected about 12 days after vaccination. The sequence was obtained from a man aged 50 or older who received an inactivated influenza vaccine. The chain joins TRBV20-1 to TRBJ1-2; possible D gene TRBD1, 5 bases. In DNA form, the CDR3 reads TGCAGTGCTAGCCCCCCGTCGGGGCAATTATATGGCTACACCTTC. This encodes CSASPPSGQLYGYTF.